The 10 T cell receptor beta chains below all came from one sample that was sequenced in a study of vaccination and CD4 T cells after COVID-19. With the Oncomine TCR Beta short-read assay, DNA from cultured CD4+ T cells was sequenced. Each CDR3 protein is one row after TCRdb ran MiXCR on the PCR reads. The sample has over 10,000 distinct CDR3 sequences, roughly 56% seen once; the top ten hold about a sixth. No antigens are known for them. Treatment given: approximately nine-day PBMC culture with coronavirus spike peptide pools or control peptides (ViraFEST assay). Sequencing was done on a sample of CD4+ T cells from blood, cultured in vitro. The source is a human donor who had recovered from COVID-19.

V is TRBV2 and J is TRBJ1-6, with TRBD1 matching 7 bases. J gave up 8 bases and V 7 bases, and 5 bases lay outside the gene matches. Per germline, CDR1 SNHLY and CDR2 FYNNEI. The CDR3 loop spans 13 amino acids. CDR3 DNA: TGTGCCAGCACGACAGGGCTGGATTCACCCCTCCACTTT. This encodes CASTTGLDSPLHF.

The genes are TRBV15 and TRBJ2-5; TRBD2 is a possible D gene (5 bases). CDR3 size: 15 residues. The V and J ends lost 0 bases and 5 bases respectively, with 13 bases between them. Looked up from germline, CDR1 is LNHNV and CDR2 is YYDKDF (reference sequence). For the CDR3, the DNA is TGTGCCACCAGCAGAGATTCGACGGGAAGGGAGACCCAGTACTTC. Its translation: CATSRDSTGRETQYF.

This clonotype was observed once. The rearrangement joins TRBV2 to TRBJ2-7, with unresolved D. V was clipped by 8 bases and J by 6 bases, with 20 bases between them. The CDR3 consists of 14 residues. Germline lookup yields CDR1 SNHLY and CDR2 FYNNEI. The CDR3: CASLEQQATGEQYF. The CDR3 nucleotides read TGTGCCAGCTTAGAGCAGCAGGCTACCGGCGAGCAGTACTTC.

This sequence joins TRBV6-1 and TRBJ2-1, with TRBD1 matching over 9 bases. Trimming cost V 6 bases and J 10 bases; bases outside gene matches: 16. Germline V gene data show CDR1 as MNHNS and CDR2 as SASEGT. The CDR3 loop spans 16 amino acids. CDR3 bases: TGTGCCAGCAGCCAGACCGACAGGGGGTTAGTAGAGGAGCAGTTCTTC. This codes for CASSQTDRGLVEEQFF.

The CDR3 nucleotides read TGTGCCAGCAGCCCAGAAGCCCCGGAACGGGGCTATGGCTACACCTTC. Translation gives CASSPEAPERGYGYTF. The chain joins TRBV11-3 to TRBJ1-2, with D uncertain. The CDR3 is made up of 16 amino acids. The germline V and J ends were trimmed by 5 bases and 4 bases, with 20 bases remaining between them. CDR1 SGHNT and CDR2 YENEEA come from the germline V gene. The full variable domain, its missing parts supplied by reference TRBV11-3 and TRBJ1-2, is EAGVVQSPRYKIIEKKQPVAFWCNPISGHNTLYWYLQNLGQGPELLIRYENEEAVDDSQLPKDRFSAERLKGVDSTLKIQPAELGDSAVYLCASSPEAPERGYGYTFGSGTRLTVV.

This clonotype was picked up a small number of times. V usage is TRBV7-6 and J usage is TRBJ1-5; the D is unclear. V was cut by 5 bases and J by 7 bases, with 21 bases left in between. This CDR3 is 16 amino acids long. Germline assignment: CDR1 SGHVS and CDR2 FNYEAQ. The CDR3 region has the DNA TGTGCCAGCAGCGACCAGAGTGGGCAATTTGGCCAGCCCCAGCATTTT. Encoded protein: CASSDQSGQFGQPQHF.

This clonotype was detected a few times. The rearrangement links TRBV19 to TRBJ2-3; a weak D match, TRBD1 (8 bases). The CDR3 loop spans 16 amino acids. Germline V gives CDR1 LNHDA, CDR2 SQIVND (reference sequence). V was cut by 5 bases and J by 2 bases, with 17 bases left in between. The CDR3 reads CASSPGGQAITDTQYF. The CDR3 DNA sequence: TGTGCCAGTAGTCCGGGGGGACAGGCAATCACAGATACGCAGTATTTT.

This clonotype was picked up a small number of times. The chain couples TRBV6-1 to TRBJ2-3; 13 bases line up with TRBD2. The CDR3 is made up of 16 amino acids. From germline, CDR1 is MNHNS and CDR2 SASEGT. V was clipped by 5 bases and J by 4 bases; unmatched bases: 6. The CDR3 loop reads CASSRPGLAGSDTQYF. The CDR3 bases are TGTGCCAGCAGTAGGCCGGGACTAGCGGGATCAGATACGCAGTATTTT.

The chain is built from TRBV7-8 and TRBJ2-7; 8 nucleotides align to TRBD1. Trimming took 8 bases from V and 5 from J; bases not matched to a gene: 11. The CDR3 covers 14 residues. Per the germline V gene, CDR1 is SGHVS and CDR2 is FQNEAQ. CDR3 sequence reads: CASSRRTGSNEQYF. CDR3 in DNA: TGTGCCAGCTCCCGTCGGACAGGGAGTAACGAGCAGTACTTC.

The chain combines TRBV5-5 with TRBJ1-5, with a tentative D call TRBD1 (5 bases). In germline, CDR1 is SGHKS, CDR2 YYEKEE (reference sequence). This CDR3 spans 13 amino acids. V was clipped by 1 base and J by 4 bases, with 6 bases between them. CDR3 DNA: TGTGCCAGCAGCTTGCGGGGGAATCAGCCCCAGCATTTT. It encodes CASSLRGNQPQHF.